These 26 T cell receptor beta chains share one sample of origin, sequenced in a study of blood T cell repertoires in COVID-19. Measured with immunoSEQ multiplex PCR; TCRdb has only the in-frame clones, and not every one. The sample includes under 250,000 clones, 90% seen only once; the top ten take approximately 2.4%. Sample: peripheral blood. The receptors here all came from a man between 25 and 39 years old with COVID-19, enrolled during active disease.

V usage is TRBV7-6 and J usage is TRBJ1-6; no reliable D call. CDR3 length: 15 residues. Germline CDR1 reads SGHVS; CDR2 reads FNYEAQ. V lost 4 bases and J lost 7, with 14 bases in between. The CDR3 spells CASSSRIGENSPLHF. CDR3 bases: TGTGCCAGCAGCTCAAGGATTGGGGAGAATTCACCCCTCCACTTT.

This sequence joins TRBV7-2 and TRBJ1-1; D gene uncertain. Between the trimmed V and J ends, which lost 5 bases and 3 bases, there was a span of 13 bases. There are 14 residues in the CDR3. Germline V gene sequence: CDR1 SGHTA, CDR2 FQGNSA. CDR3 in amino acids: CASSPGVQYTEAFF. The CDR3 bases are TGTGCCAGCAGCCCCGGAGTCCAGTACACTGAAGCTTTCTTT.

The chain combines TRBV28 with TRBJ1-1; D gene uncertain. This CDR3 contains 13 residues. Germline V gives CDR1 MDHEN, CDR2 SYDVKM. V lost 7 bases and J lost 5, with 14 bases in between. In DNA form, the CDR3 reads TGTGCCAGCACCGCAAGTTGGAGAACTGAAGCTTTCTTT. This translates into CASTASWRTEAFF.

This chain connects TRBV5-1 to TRBJ1-1; 7 bases are a match to TRBD1. With V trimmed by 6 bases and J by 1 base, 6 bases remained unmatched. Looked up from germline, CDR1 is SGHRS and CDR2 is YFSETQ. CDR3 length: 14 amino acids. The CDR3 loop is CASNPGQSNTEAFF. The DNA for the CDR3 is TGCGCCAGCAACCCGGGACAGTCGAACACTGAAGCTTTCTTT.

This chain joins TRBV19 and TRBJ2-1; 12 nucleotides align to TRBD2. This CDR3 is 12 amino acids long. Per germline, CDR1 LNHDA and CDR2 SQIVND (reference sequence). With V trimmed by 9 bases and J by 10 bases, 4 bases remained unmatched. The CDR3: CASTSGGLEQFF. The CDR3 bases are TGTGCCAGCACTAGCGGGGGGTTGGAGCAGTTCTTC.

This chain links TRBV4-3 with TRBJ1-3, with 7 bases lining up with TRBD1. This CDR3 has 14 amino acids. V dropped 4 bases and J dropped 8; count of bases not matched to a gene: 8. Germline CDR1 and CDR2: LGHNA and YSLEER. The CDR3 DNA reads TGCGCCAGCAGCCGAACAGGGGAACGCGACACCATATATTTT. The encoded protein is CASSRTGERDTIYF.

The genes are TRBV7-9 and TRBJ2-3; TRBD2 matches at 10 bases. The CDR3 contains 15 residues. Looked up from germline, CDR1 is SEHNR and CDR2 is FQNEAQ (reference sequence). Trimming cost V 3 bases and J 0 bases; bases outside gene matches: 0. The CDR3 loop is CASSFSGGSTDTQYF. CDR3 DNA: TGTGCCAGCAGCTTTAGCGGGGGGAGCACAGATACGCAGTATTTT.

The chain recombines TRBV28 with TRBJ1-2; D perhaps matches TRBD1 (5 bases). Trimming shortened V by 5 bases and J by 8 bases, and 21 bases separated the two germline ends. This CDR3 has 15 amino acids. Germline V gene lookup returns CDR1 MDHEN and CDR2 SYDVKM. The CDR3 DNA is TGTGCCAGCAGTGACTTTAGGGAAGGGGTAGGGGGCTACACCTTC. This codes for CASSDFREGVGGYTF.

The chain has TRBV6-4 and TRBJ1-2; a possible D gene is TRBD1 (6 bases). Germline values: CDR1 MRHNA, CDR2 SNTAGT. CDR3 length equals 15 residues. With 5 bases removed from V and 7 bases from J, the gap between germline ends came to 20 bases. CDR3 loop: CASSPWDNTPGGYTF. As DNA, the CDR3 is TGTGCCAGCAGTCCATGGGACAACACACCCGGTGGCTACACCTTC.

CDR3 loop: CASSWRTGGFTGELFF. CDR3 nucleotide sequence: TGTGCCAGCAGTTGGAGGACAGGGGGCTTCACCGGGGAGCTGTTTTTT. The V gene is TRBV6-2 or TRBV6-3, the J gene TRBJ2-2; 11 bases match TRBD1. With 4 bases clipped from V and 4 bases from J, the junction kept 5 bases outside the gene matches. Germline values: CDR1 MNHEY, CDR2 SVGEGT. The CDR3 length is 16 residues.

This rearrangement joins TRBV19 to TRBJ1-2; TRBD1 might be the D (5 bases). From germline, CDR1 is LNHDA and CDR2 SQIVND (reference sequence). The V gene lost 3 bases and the J gene lost 2 bases, with 13 bases spanning the gap. This CDR3 comprises 15 residues. Here the CDR3 reads CASSIAGFGNYGYTF. The CDR3, as DNA: TGTGCCAGTAGTATTGCAGGGTTCGGAAACTATGGCTACACCTTC.

The count of this clone is one. The J gene is TRBJ1-2, the V gene TRBV21-1; the table names TRBD1, a call not compared with the DNA. TRBV21-1 represents a pseudogene. The CDR3 spans 14 residues. CDR3 coding DNA: TGTGCCAGCAGCAGCCTAGGACAGGGGCATGGCTACACCTTC. Translated: CASSSLGQGHGYTF.

V is TRBV9 and J is TRBJ2-2, with D maybe TRBD2 (7 bases). CDR1 is SGDLS, CDR2 YYNGEE, per germline. V was cut by 2 bases and J by 6 bases, with 14 bases left in between. This CDR3 has 15 residues. The CDR3 DNA reads as TGTGCCAGCAGCGTCAGGGGACTACCTGCCGGGGAGCTGTTTTTT. It encodes CASSVRGLPAGELFF.

The chain has TRBV18 and TRBJ2-7; the D gene is possibly TRBD2 (6 bases). Germline CDR1 KGHSH, CDR2 LQKENI. Trimming took off 3 bases at V and 5 bases at J, with 14 bases between the two ends. This CDR3 spans 14 amino acids. The CDR3 here is CASSPRSPGDEQYF. The DNA for the CDR3 is TGTGCCAGCTCACCTCGGTCCCCGGGGGACGAGCAGTACTTC.

The V and J genes are TRBV7-9 and TRBJ2-7; TRBD1 matches at 9 bases. Germline trimming cut 4 bases from V and 1 base from J; bases unmatched to any gene: 17. Germline lookup yields CDR1 SEHNR and CDR2 FQNEAQ (reference sequence). The CDR3 totals 19 residues. The CDR3 spells CASSSIGTGISSQSYEQYF. CDR3 sequence (DNA): TGTGCCAGCAGCTCCATCGGGACAGGGATTAGTTCCCAGTCCTACGAGCAGTACTTC. Together with reference TRBV7-9 and TRBJ2-7, the CDR3 gives the full variable domain: DTGVSQNPRHKITKRGQNVTFRCDPISEHNRLYWYRQTLGQGPEFLTYFQNEAQLEKSRLLSDRFSAERPKGSFSTLEIQRTEQGDSAMYLCASSSIGTGISSQSYEQYFGPGTRLTVT.

The rearrangement uses TRBV9 and TRBJ1-2, with no clear D. The germline gives CDR1 SGDLS, CDR2 YYNGEE. V was clipped by 7 bases and J by 5 bases, with 12 bases between them. CDR3 length: 12 residues. CDR3 DNA sequence: TGTGCCAGCTCTAACCTTCTGTATGGCTACACCTTC. It yields the protein CASSNLLYGYTF.

V and J are TRBV19 and TRBJ1-4, with D maybe TRBD1 (5 bases). Germline V CDR1 and CDR2: LNHDA, SQIVND (reference sequence). The CDR3 has 14 amino acids. The V end was cut by 9 bases, the J end by 8 bases, with 19 bases between. The DNA for the CDR3 is TGTGCCAGCTCCCTCCAGGGACTGAAGGAAAAACTGTTTTTT. It translates to CASSLQGLKEKLFF.

The chain is built from TRBV11-1 and TRBJ2-7; 11 bases are shared with TRBD1. CDR3 length: 15 amino acids. CDR1 and CDR2 (germline): SGHAT, FQDESV (reference sequence). V lost 5 bases to trimming and J lost 2 bases; unmatched junction nucleotides: 5. DNA of the CDR3: TGTGCCAGCAGCCGCGGGACAGGGGGGCCCTACGAGCAGTACTTC. Its protein product is CASSRGTGGPYEQYF.

The V gene is TRBV3-1 (or the pseudogene TRBV3-2), the J gene TRBJ1-1; D is unresolved. CDR1 and CDR2 from the germline V gene are LGHDT and YNNKEL (reference sequence). Trimming shortened V by 0 bases and J by 11 bases, and 13 bases separated the two germline ends. This CDR3 spans 13 amino acids. The CDR3: CASSQDNSHLAFF. Written as DNA, the CDR3 is TGTGCCAGCAGCCAAGATAACTCGCATTTGGCTTTCTTT.

This chain links TRBV28 with TRBJ1-2; TRBD1 might be the D (5 bases). The germline V gene has CDR1 MDHEN and CDR2 SYDVKM. V lost 2 bases to trimming and J lost 8 bases, with 18 bases between them. The CDR3 has 15 residues. CDR3 sequence (DNA): TGTGCCAGCAGTTTAATTTCGAGTAGGGGCCAGGGCTACACCTTC. Translation gives CASSLISSRGQGYTF.

The V and J genes are TRBV9 and TRBJ1-2; TRBD1 aligns across 8 bases. In germline, CDR1 is SGDLS, CDR2 YYNGEE. J gave up 2 bases and V 2 bases, and 11 bases lay outside the gene matches. This CDR3 is built from 17 residues. CDR3 in DNA: TGTGCCAGCAGCGTTCCTCCCGTCAGACAGGGGAACTATGGCTACACCTTC. It encodes CASSVPPVRQGNYGYTF.

The chain uses TRBV6-1 and TRBJ2-3; D is perhaps TRBD2 (5 bases). The CDR3 contains 12 residues. Germline CDR1 MNHNS, CDR2 SASEGT. V was trimmed by 5 bases and J by 5 bases, leaving 8 bases between them. CDR3 loop: CASSYTRDTQYF. The CDR3, as DNA: TGTGCCAGCAGTTATACTAGAGATACGCAGTATTTT.

V and J are TRBV11-2 and TRBJ2-7; 11 nucleotides match TRBD2. Germline loops: CDR1 SGHAT, CDR2 FQNNGV. The CDR3 loop spans 15 amino acids. With V trimmed by 4 bases and J by 5 bases, 7 bases remained unmatched. For the CDR3, the DNA is TGTGCCAGCAGCTCCCGACTAGCGGGAATCAACGAGCAGTACTTC. Its protein product is CASSSRLAGINEQYF. The full variable domain, in which reference TRBV11-2 and TRBJ2-7 provide the parts outside the CDR3, is EAGVAQSPRYKIIEKRQSVAFWCNPISGHATLYWYQQILGQGPKLLIQFQNNGVVDDSQLPKDRFSAERLKGVDSTLKIQPAKLEDSAVYLCASSSRLAGINEQYFGPGTRLTVT.

This chain links TRBV10-3 with TRBJ1-1; D possibly corresponds to TRBD1 (6 bases). There are 14 residues in the CDR3. Germline assignment: CDR1 ENHRY and CDR2 SYGVKD. V gave up 8 bases and J gave up 3 bases, with 16 bases separating them. The CDR3 spells CAIRTLPGDTEAFF. In nucleotides, the CDR3 is TGTGCCATCCGGACTCTCCCAGGGGACACTGAAGCTTTCTTT.

The V and J genes are TRBV14 and TRBJ1-4; D is perhaps TRBD1 (5 bases). V dropped 6 bases and J dropped 4 bases, with 12 bases sitting between them. Per the germline V gene, CDR1 is SGHDN and CDR2 is FVKESK. The CDR3 extends over 14 amino acids. CDR3 region: CASSFDSYNEKLFF. The CDR3 DNA is TGTGCCAGCAGTTTCGACAGCTATAATGAAAAACTGTTTTTT. Complete variable domain (other parts from reference TRBV14 and TRBJ1-4): EAGVTQFPSHSVIEKGQTVTLRCDPISGHDNLYWYRRVMGKEIKFLLHFVKESKQDESGMPNNRFLAERTGGTYSTLKVQPAELEDSGVYFCASSFDSYNEKLFFGSGTQLSVL.

The chain couples TRBV19 to TRBJ1-1; 8 bases fit TRBD1. There are 16 residues in the CDR3. Germline loops: CDR1 LNHDA, CDR2 SQIVND (reference sequence). Trimming removed 0 bases from V and 1 base from J; junction bases left unmatched: 4. CDR3 sequence (DNA): TGTGCCAGTAGTATAGATCCCGGGACAGGGAACACTGAAGCTTTCTTT. Its translation is CASSIDPGTGNTEAFF.